This TCR beta chain was sequenced during a study of cytomegalovirus exposure and HLA in healthy donors. Study-wide points: Donor immune exposure was known only as CMV serostatus. Researchers catalogued roughly 170 TCR beta chains as cytomegalovirus-associated.

CDR3 length equals 14 residues. The V end lost 3 bases, the J end lost 3 bases, and 12 bases lay between the germline ends. The germline V gene has CDR1 SGHRS and CDR2 YFSETQ. This clone was seen only a few times. Its antigen is as yet unknown. The PCR was carried out with 60 Vbeta primers and 13 Jbeta primers. This table comes from immunoSEQ multiplex PCR, and its TCRdb copy is limited to in-frame clones, with some not included. This sample has roughly 140,000 clones, with 60% to 80% found just once. Material: PBMCs. The TCR was taken from a male donor in good health and CMV-seronegative. The rearrangement links TRBV5-1 to TRBJ1-1; possibly TRBD1 for D (6 bases). DNA for the CDR3: TGCGCCAGCAGCTCACAGGGCTGGGACACTGAAGCTTTCTTT. Its translation: CASSSQGWDTEAFF.